This TCR beta chain was sequenced for a study of T cell responses to AZD1222 COVID-19 vaccine. V was clipped by 3 bases and J by 8 bases; unmatched bases: 6. Germline V gives CDR1 MNHEY, CDR2 SMNVEV (reference sequence). This CDR3 spans 14 amino acids. Repertoires were generated with immunoSEQ multiplex PCR, while TCRdb's copy carries only in-frame clones and drops some. This sample has more than 140,000 clones, with approximately 88% found just once. Source: peripheral blood, taken on day 0 of MenACWY control vaccination. This clonotype originated in an adult in good health. The chain recombines TRBV27 with TRBJ2-4; 8 positions match TRBD1. The DNA for the CDR3 is TGTGCCAGCAGTTTTGGACAGGGTTTTGACATTCAGTACTTC. Its translation is CASSFGQGFDIQYF.